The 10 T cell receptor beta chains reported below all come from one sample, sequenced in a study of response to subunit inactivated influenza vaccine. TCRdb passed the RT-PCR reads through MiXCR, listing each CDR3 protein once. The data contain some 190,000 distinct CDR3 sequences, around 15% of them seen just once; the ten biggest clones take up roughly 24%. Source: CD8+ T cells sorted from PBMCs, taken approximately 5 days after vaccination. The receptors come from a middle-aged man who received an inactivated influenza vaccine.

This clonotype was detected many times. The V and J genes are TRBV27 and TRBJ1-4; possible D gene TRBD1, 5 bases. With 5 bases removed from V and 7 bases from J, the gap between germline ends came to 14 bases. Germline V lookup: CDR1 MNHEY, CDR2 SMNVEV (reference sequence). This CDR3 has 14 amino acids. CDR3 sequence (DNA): TGTGCCAGCAGTCTCGGGACCCAAGGTGAAAAACTGTTTTTT. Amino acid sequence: CASSLGTQGEKLFF.

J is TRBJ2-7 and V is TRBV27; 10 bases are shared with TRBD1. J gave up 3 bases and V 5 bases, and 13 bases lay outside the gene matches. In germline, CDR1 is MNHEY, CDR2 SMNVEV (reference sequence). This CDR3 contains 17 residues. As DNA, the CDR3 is TGTGCCAGCAGTCCGGGACAGGGGCTAGCGCTAGTCTACGAGCAGTACTTC. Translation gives CASSPGQGLALVYEQYF.

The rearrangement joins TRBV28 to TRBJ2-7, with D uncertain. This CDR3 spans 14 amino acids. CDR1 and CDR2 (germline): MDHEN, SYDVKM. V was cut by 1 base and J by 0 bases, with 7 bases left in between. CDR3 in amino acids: CASSLLVSSYEQYF. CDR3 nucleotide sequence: TGTGCCAGCAGTTTATTGGTCAGCTCCTACGAGCAGTACTTC.

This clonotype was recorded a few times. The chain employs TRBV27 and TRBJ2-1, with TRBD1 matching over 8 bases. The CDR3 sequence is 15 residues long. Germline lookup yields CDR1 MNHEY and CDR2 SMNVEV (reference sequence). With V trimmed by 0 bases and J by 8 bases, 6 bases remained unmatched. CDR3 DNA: TGTGCCAGCAGTTTATCGACAGGGGTTTGGGATGAGCAGTTCTTC. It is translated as CASSLSTGVWDEQFF.

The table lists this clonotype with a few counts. In nucleotides, the CDR3 is TGTGCCAGCAGTTTCACGGGGCCCACAGATACGCAGTATTTT. Its protein product is CASSFTGPTDTQYF. The chain carries TRBV12-3 or TRBV12-4 and TRBJ2-3; D is tentatively TRBD1 or TRBD2 (5 bases each). Deletions cut 3 bases from V and 2 bases from J, with 9 bases between. The CDR3 runs 14 residues.

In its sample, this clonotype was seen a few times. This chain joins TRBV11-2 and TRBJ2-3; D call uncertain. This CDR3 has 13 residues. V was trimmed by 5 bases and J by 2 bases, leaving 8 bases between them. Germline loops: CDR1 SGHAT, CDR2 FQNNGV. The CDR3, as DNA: TGTGCCAGCAGCCCTAAAGTCACAGATACGCAGTATTTT. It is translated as CASSPKVTDTQYF.

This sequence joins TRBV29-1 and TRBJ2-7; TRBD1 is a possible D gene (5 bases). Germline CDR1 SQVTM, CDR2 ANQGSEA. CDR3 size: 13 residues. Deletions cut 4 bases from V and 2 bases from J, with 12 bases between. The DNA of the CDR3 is TGCAGCGTTGGTATAGGGGCCGCCTACGAGCAGTACTTC. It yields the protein CSVGIGAAYEQYF.

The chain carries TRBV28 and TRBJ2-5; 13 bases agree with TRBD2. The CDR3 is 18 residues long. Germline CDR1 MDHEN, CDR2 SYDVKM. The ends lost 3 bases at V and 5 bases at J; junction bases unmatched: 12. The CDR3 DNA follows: TGTGCCAGCAGTTTGGTAGCTAGGACTAGCGGGAGCCCGGAGACCCAGTACTTC. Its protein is CASSLVARTSGSPETQYF.

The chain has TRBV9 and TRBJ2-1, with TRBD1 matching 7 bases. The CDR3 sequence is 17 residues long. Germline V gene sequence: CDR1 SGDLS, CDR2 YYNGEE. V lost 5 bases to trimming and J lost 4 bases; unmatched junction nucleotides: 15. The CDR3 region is CASRPTTGTEVYNEQFF. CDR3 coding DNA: TGTGCCAGCAGACCCACAACCGGGACAGAGGTTTACAATGAGCAGTTCTTC.

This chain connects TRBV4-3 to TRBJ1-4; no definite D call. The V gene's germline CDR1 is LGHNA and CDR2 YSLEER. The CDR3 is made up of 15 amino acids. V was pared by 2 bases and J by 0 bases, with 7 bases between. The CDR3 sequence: CASSQRHATNEKLFF. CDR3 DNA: TGCGCCAGCAGCCAAAGACATGCAACTAATGAAAAACTGTTTTTT.